The entry below describes one TCR beta chain. J was trimmed by 8 bases and V by 6 bases; bases with no gene match: 9. The length of the CDR3 is 13 residues. CDR1 SNHLY and CDR2 FYNNEI come from the germline V gene. The protocol was immunoSEQ multiplex PCR, while the TCRdb copy is restricted to in-frame clones and leaves out a portion. The sample has 100,000 to 150,000 clones, roughly 90% seen once. The data belong to a study of blood T cell repertoires in COVID-19. Study at large: The United States, Italy and Spain supplied acute and convalescent COVID-19 samples. PBMCs, B-cell-depleted T cells, or T cells provided the cDNA or gDNA that made up the material.

The sequenced material came from peripheral blood. This TCR derives from a woman between 55 and 75 years old with COVID-19, enrolled during active disease. The chain is built from TRBV2 and TRBJ1-2, with 7 bases fitting TRBD1. DNA of the CDR3: TGTGCCAGCAGCGCAACAGGGGAGAGAGGCTACACCTTC. Amino acid sequence: CASSATGERGYTF. The complete variable domain, with remaining parts taken from reference TRBV2 and TRBJ1-2, reads EPEVTQTPSHQVTQMGQEVILRCVPISNHLYFYWYRQILGQKVEFLVSFYNNEISEKSEIFDDQFSVERPDGSNFTLKIRSTKLEDSAMYFCASSATGERGYTFGSGTRLTVV.